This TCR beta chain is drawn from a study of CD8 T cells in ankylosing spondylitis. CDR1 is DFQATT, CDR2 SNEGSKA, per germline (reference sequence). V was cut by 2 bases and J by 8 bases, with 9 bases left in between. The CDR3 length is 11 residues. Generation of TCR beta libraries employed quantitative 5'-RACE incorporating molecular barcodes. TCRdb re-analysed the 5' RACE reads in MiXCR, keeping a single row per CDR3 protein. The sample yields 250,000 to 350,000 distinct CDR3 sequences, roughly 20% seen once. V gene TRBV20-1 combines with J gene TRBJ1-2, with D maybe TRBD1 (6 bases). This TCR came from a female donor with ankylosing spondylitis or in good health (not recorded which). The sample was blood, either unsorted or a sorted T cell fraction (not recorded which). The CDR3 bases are TGCAGTGCTAGAAGGGGGACCGGCTACACCTTC. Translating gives CSARRGTGYTF.